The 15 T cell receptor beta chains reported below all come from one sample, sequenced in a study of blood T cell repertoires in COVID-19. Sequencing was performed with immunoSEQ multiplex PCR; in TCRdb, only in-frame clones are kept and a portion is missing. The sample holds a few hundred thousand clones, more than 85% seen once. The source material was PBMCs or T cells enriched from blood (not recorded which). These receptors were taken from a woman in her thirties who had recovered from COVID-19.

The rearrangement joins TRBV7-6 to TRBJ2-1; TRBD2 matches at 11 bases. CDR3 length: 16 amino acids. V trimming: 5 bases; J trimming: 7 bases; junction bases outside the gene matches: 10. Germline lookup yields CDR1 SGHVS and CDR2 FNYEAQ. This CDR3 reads CASSTSGSVRLNEQFF. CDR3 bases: TGTGCCAGCAGCACTAGCGGGAGCGTTCGACTGAATGAGCAGTTCTTC. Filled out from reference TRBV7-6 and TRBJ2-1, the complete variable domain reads GAGVSQSPRYKVTKRGQDVALRCDPISGHVSLYWYRQALGQGPEFLTYFNYEAQQDKSGLPNDRFSAERPEGSISTLTIQRTEQRDSAMYRCASSTSGSVRLNEQFFGPGTRLTVL.

The CDR3 reads CASSLWLAGDSDTQYF. The CDR3 region has the DNA TGCGCCAGCAGCTTGTGGCTAGCGGGGGACTCAGATACGCAGTATTTT. This chain joins TRBV5-1 and TRBJ2-3, with 10 bases lining up with TRBD2. This CDR3 is built from 16 residues. Trimming cost V 1 base and J 4 bases; bases outside gene matches: 6. Germline V CDR1 and CDR2: SGHRS, YFSETQ. The full variable domain, in which reference TRBV5-1 and TRBJ2-3 provide the parts outside the CDR3, is KAGVTQTPRYLIKTRGQQVTLSCSPISGHRSVSWYQQTPGQGLQFLFEYFSETQRNKGNFPGRFSGRQFSNSRSEMNVSTLELGDSALYLCASSLWLAGDSDTQYFGPGTRLTVL.

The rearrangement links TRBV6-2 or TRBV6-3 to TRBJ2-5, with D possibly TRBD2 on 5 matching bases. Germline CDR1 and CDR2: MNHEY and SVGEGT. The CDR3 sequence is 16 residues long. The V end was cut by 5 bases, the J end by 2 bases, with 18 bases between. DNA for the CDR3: TGTGCCAGCAGTCGGGGTCTCTTAGCGAGACAAGAGACCCAGTACTTC. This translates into CASSRGLLARQETQYF.

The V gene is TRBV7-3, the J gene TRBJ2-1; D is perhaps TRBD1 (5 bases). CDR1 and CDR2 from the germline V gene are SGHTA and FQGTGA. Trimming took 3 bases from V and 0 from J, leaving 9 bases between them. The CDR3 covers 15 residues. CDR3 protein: CASSFSTASYNEQFF. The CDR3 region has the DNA TGTGCCAGCAGCTTTTCGACAGCCTCCTACAATGAGCAGTTCTTC.

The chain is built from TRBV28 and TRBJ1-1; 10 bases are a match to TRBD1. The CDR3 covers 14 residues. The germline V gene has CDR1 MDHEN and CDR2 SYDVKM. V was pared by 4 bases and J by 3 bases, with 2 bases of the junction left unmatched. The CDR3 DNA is TGTGCCAGCAGTTCCGGGACAGGGGACACTGAAGCTTTCTTT. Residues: CASSSGTGDTEAFF. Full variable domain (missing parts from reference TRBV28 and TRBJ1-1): DVKVTQSSRYLVKRTGEKVFLECVQDMDHENMFWYRQDPGLGLRLIYFSYDVKMKEKGDIPEGYSVSREKKERFSLILESASTNQTSMYLCASSSGTGDTEAFFGQGTRLTVV.

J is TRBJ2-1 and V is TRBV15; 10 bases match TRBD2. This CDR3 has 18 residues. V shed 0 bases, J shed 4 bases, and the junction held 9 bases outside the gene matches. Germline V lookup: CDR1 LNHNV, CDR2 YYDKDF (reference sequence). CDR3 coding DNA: TGTGCCACCAGCAGAGATCGGGAGGTAGCGGGAGGTTACAATGAGCAGTTCTTC. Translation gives CATSRDREVAGGYNEQFF.

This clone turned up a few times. CDR3: CASSVAGDGNTIYF. In nucleotides, the CDR3 is TGTGCCAGCAGCGTAGCGGGGGACGGAAACACCATATATTTT. The rearrangement joins TRBV9 to TRBJ1-3; perhaps TRBD1 as D (5 bases). The CDR3 covers 14 residues. Germline V gene lookup returns CDR1 SGDLS and CDR2 YYNGEE. Between the trimmed V and J ends, which lost 0 bases and 4 bases, there was a span of 8 bases.

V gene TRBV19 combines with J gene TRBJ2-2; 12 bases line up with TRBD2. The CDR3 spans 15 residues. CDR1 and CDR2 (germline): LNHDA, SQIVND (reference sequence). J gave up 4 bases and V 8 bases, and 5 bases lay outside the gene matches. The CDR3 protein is CASASGRAATGELFF. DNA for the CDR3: TGTGCCAGTGCTAGCGGGAGGGCCGCCACCGGGGAGCTGTTTTTT.

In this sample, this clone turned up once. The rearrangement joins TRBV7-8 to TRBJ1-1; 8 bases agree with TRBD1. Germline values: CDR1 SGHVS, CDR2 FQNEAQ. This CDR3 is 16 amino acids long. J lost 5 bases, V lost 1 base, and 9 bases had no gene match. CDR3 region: CASSLGTGGMRTEAFF. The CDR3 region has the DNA TGTGCCAGCAGCTTAGGTACAGGGGGAATGCGTACTGAAGCTTTCTTT.

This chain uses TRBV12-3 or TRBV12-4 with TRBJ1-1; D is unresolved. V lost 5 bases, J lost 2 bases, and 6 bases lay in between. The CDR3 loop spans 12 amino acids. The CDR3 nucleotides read TGTGCCAGCAGTATGCGAAACACTGAAGCTTTCTTT. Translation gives CASSMRNTEAFF.

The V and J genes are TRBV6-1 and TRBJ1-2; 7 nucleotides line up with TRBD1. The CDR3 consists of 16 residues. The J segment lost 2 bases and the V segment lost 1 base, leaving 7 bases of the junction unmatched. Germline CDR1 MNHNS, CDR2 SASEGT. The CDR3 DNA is TGTGCCAGCAGTGAAGAGTTAGGCAGGGGGAACTATGGCTACACCTTC. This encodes CASSEELGRGNYGYTF.

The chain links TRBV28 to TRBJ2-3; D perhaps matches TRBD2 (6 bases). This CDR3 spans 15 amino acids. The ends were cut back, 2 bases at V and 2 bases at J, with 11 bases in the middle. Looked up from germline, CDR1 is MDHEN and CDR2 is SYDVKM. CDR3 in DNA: TGTGCCAGCAGTTTAGGAGCGGGCAACACAGATACGCAGTATTTT. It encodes CASSLGAGNTDTQYF.

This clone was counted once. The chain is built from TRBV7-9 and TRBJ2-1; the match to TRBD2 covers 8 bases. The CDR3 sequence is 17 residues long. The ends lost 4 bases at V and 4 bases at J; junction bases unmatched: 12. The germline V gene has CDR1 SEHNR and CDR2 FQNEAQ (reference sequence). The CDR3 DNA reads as TGTGCCAGCAGCTCCCCTATTGGAGCGGGGGATTACAATGAGCAGTTCTTC. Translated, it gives CASSSPIGAGDYNEQFF.

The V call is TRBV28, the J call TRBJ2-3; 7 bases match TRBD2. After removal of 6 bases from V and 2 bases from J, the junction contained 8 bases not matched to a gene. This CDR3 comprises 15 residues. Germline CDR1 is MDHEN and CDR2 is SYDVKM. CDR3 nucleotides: TGTGCCAGCAGCTATCTAGCGGCGGACACAGATACGCAGTATTTT. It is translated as CASSYLAADTDTQYF.

This CDR3 is CASSQDLAAHYGYTF. The CDR3 DNA reads as TGTGCCAGCAGCCAAGATTTAGCAGCGCACTATGGCTACACCTTC. This chain joins TRBV4-2 and TRBJ1-2; D remains ambiguous. In germline, CDR1 is LGHNA, CDR2 YNFKEQ. The length of the CDR3 is 15 residues. V dropped 0 bases and J dropped 3 bases, with 11 bases sitting between them.